This T cell receptor beta chain came from a study of cytomegalovirus exposure and HLA in healthy donors (dated by TCRdb to 2015 to 2018). General notes on the study: In an earlier analysis of 587 of the donors, less than 350 Gb of sequence data and 95 million to 130 million unique TCR beta sequences from 150 million to 200 million T cells were reported. Roughly 300 gigabases of sequencing data and 70 million to 100 million unique TCR sequences made up an early release that covered under 750 HLA-typed donors. Among the roughly 430 genotyped donors, approximately 76% belonged to the genetic ancestry cluster associated with self-reported Caucasian donors. The aim of the study was to test whether cataloging public T cell receptors could identify signatures of past pathogen exposure. The study used immunosequencing to profile the T cell repertoires of 666 subjects and linked those repertoires to cytomegalovirus serostatus. Besides the first cohort of 666 subjects, a separate validation cohort made up of 120 different subjects was used. To predict cytomegalovirus infection status, the study brought together high-throughput TCR immunosequencing, statistical association of individual TCRs with disease status, and machine learning. To study patterns of TCR occurrence, a later analysis re-analyzed previously published TCR beta repertoires from around 670 donors and added high-resolution HLA genotyping. Rather than drawing on any new phenotypic data, the later analysis identified candidate immune exposures from TCR beta sequences and the way those sequences occurred across donors. An earlier analysis of around 580 of the donors used high-throughput TCR beta sequencing to judge whether each TCR beta V gene segment behaved as functional or pseudogenic. Donor age, sex, ethnicity and CMV serostatus were collected together with the repertoire data. A later genetic analysis used genome-wide SNP genotypes for about 65% of the 666 donors, treating that subset as a discovery cohort. Every discovery cohort repertoire had been produced on one sequencing platform. Class I and class II HLA loci were covered by the typing at four-digit resolution. The number of typed donors differed by locus: about 620-640 for A, B, C, DRB1 and DQB1; some 500 for DQA1; some 610 for DPA1; and 450 to 480 for DPB1. About five DR-DQ haplotypes were treated as single units for association and clustering because of strong linkage in the cohort. Among under 450 genotyped donors of the cohort, an average of about 240,000 unique TCR beta nucleotide sequences were sequenced per donor, 15% to 20% of them non-productive.

In total, roughly 670 healthy bone marrow donors made up the cohort. All cohort members were sampled while nominally healthy, although unrecorded immune exposures were likely present. The donor tested CMV seronegative, placing the donor among the 350 to 400 seronegative members of the cohort. A peripheral blood sample was collected from each donor, and TCR beta sequencing was performed on peripheral blood mononuclear cells. The Qiagen DNeasy Blood Extraction Kit was used to extract genomic DNA from the blood cell samples. Broad study findings and their caveats: The presence/absence analyses assumed that sequencing depth was roughly uniform across donors, and that assumption may not be true. The earlier analysis of some 560 of the donors excluded some 15 rarely observed V segments, including chromosome 9 orphons, because counts were too low. A further reported finding was that TCR beta sequences accurately predicted the HLA-A and HLA-B alleles for most subjects in the first cohort. The study gave a list of more than 150 TCR beta chains associated with cytomegalovirus. In an earlier analysis of some 500 of the donors, most TCR beta V segments were observed in productive rearrangements about 87% or about 30% of the time, broadly matching IMGT annotations. A later analysis found that TCR association rates varied across HLA loci, with DRB1 alleles showing the most associated TCRs and HLA-C alleles the fewest. Some IMGT-functional V segments, including TRBV6-2 and TRBV6-3, could not be distinguished by the 87-base-pair reads and were therefore excluded. Correlated functional status among segregating V segments might be attributable to linkage disequilibrium, but an unknown experimental factor could not be ruled out. Most CMV-associated TCR beta chains appeared to be HLA-restricted in a later analysis, and the HLA associations seemed to be driven largely by CMV exposure. Immune exposure information for the cohort was limited to CMV serostatus. The classifier was reported to diagnose cytomegalovirus status with high specificity and sensitivity in both the original and validation cohorts. A later analysis reported that several top co-occurrence clusters appeared linked to parvovirus B19, influenza, CMV and Epstein-Barr virus. A cluster of highly shared sequence variants was judged likely to represent a technical artifact of the sequencing pipeline. In a later genetic analysis, a missense DCLRE1C variant was associated with V-gene and J-gene trimming of TCR beta chains, and the association was replicated in an independent cohort. A later analysis found that HLA-associated TCR beta chains were more clonally expanded and had lower generation probabilities than equally common non-associated chains. According to a later genetic analysis, donors in an Asian-associated ancestry cluster had fewer N-insertions in productive TCRs than the approximately 670-donor mean. According to the authors, the approach could potentially be generalized to other disease states and immunological phenotypes. Most TCR sequences were observed very rarely across donors, whereas some public TCRs were present in many individuals. HLA typing was unavailable for some donors at each locus, so association tests used only the typed subset. At a false discovery rate of 0.05, a later analysis linked roughly 17,000 TCR beta sequences to specific HLA alleles. In vitro tests confirmed that a few of the cytomegalovirus-associated TCR beta chains recognize cytomegalovirus antigens. When HLA alleles, especially DR and DQ, strongly co-occurred, TCR associations were difficult to assign to individual alleles. In this cohort, only TCR beta chains were sequenced, and detectable features were limited by the absence of alpha or paired-chain data.

The germline V and J ends show losses of 5 bases and 4 bases respectively, and no gene match explains 5 bases of the junction. Inclusive of the bounding cysteine and phenylalanine, the CDR3 is 15 residues long. Here the CDR3 DNA is all that survives: 45 bases in frame from base 1. The germline V gene (reference sequence) sets CDR1 to SGHAT and CDR2 to FQDESV. Of note for this clone: No cognate antigen has been identified for it. Base qualities are not recorded, but no much larger clone differs from it by a single base.

The receptor library was made with the immunoSEQ multiplex PCR assay. For the multiplex PCR, a mixture combining 60 forward primers for TCR Vbeta segments and 13 reverse primers for TCR Jbeta segments was used. A multiplex PCR assay on genomic DNA amplified the CDR3 region of rearranged TCR beta genes. On the Illumina HiSeq System, the amplified TCR beta libraries were sequenced as 87-base-pair reads. For the original study's pipeline: In a later analysis, about 80 million unique TCR beta chains were counted across the 650 to 700 repertoires, and roughly 11 million of these chains were shared by at least two donors. Raw reads were error-corrected and collapsed into unique sequences by a nearest-neighbor algorithm in which closely related sequences were merged to remove PCR and sequencing errors. To assign V, D and J gene segments, CDR3 sequences were aligned to IMGT reference sequences. For a sequence to be retained, a match of at least six nucleotides was required to both a V gene segment and a J gene segment. A rearrangement was called productive if the CDR3 had no stop codons and remained in frame with V and J, and every other rearrangement was called non-productive. Following IMGT convention, CDR3 was defined as the stretch from the second conserved V-encoded cysteine to the conserved J-encoded phenylalanine. The earlier analysis of fewer than 750 of the donors excluded sequences that lacked an unambiguous match to a single V gene segment. An earlier analysis of approximately 590 of the donors called V segments functional above 56.7% productive rearrangements and segregating when the between-donor standard deviation exceeded 5%. A statistical classification framework was built for diagnosing cytomegalovirus status from the catalog of TCR beta chain sequences. V and J gene assignment, in a later analysis, came from comparing TCR nucleotide sequences with IMGT/GENE-DB human TR gene sequences. In a later analysis, CDR3 sequences and most-parsimonious VDJ recombination scenarios were assigned using the TCRdist pipeline. In a later analysis, each TCR beta chain was defined by its CDR3 amino acid sequence together with its V-gene family, and reads lacking a unique V-gene family were excluded. A later analysis removed 500 to 650 highly shared, low-generation-probability nucleotide sequences to deal with suspected cross-contamination and a sequencing artifact. A later analysis calculated a clonal expansion index for each public chain from normalized within-repertoire ranks of inferred template counts. A later analysis computed generation probabilities with a VDJ recombination model fitted to out-of-frame rearrangements, and checked the results against IGoR. In a later analysis, TCR-TCR, TCR-HLA and TCR-CMV co-occurrence was scored with hypergeometric tests, and a repertoire-size bias correction was applied to TCR pairs. To estimate false discovery rates, a later analysis permuted the HLA or CMV assignments 20 times. A later analysis grouped co-occurring TCRs with DBSCAN, adding TCRdist sequence similarity when clustering within HLA-allele-positive subsets. Repertoires with fewer than 30,000 or more than 120,000 public chains, plus five repertoires with anomalous nucleotide sharing, were excluded from co-occurrence clustering. The clones in this table, taken by TCRdb from immuneACCESS, are in-frame only. Not every clone is retained; where verified, under half of the shortfall comes from an unresolved V gene, and the cause of the rest is unknown. V and J calls and clone size are those listed in that table; D and trimming were worked out from the DNA. The table for this sample lists approximately 200,000 clones; 82% of them were counted only once. The ten most abundant clones make up around 0.1% of the sample.

The source is a boy between 2 and 10 years old in good health and CMV-seronegative. The rearranged chain carries TRBV11-1 and TRBJ2-2; the central 9 bases match TRBD1. Material: PBMCs. The base sequence is TGTGCCAGCAGCCGGGACAGGGAGAGCACCGGGGAGCTGTTTTTT. It specifies CASSRDRESTGELFF.